Here is one T cell receptor (beta chain) with its context. Its antigen specificity is not known. One junction end does not reproduce the germline sequence, and a read error may be involved. The entry originates in a study of tumor-infiltrating lymphocytes in primary liver carcinoma (dated by TCRdb to 2017 to 2019). Turning to the overall study: Of the five patients, three men and two women aged 30 to 69 years, four had hepatocellular carcinoma and one had combined HCC and intrahepatic cholangiocarcinoma. The tumors of the five patients were staged as T1-T3 N0M0, with maximum diameters ranging from roughly 4 to 10 cm. Samples yielded roughly 3.65 to 7.13 million productive TCRbeta reads; read depth did not differ significantly between tissue types. Across five regions of each liver tumor, along with adjacent normal tissue and blood, the study brought together TCRbeta repertoire sequencing, expression microarrays and whole-exome sequencing. A total of some 35 specimens from 5 patients went through TCRbeta repertoire sequencing, namely 25 tumor regions, 5 adjacent noncancerous liver tissues and 5 peripheral blood samples. Agilent mRNA microarray profiling was performed on the approximately 27 tumor region samples to relate TCRbeta repertoire diversity to the local molecular phenotype. Reproducibility between technical replicate repertoires was high, with correlation coefficients above 0.98 and mean shared-clone rates near 0.89. The full study reports these points: Repertoire overlap was higher between tumor regions (mean roughly 35%) than tumor-adjacent (around 17%) or tumor-blood (about 14%) pairs, consistent with antigen-driven expansion. Because sequencing covered only the TCR beta chain and unpaired alpha chains were not captured, true repertoire diversity is likely underestimated. Only roughly 8-25% of top clones appeared in all five regions of a tumor, which suggests that tumor-infiltrating T cells are spatially heterogeneous. With just a handful of patients in the study, the authors point out that the findings should be validated in a larger study. Because the samples were bulk and unsorted, CD4+ and CD8+ T cell repertoires could not be compared. The top 250 clones made up a significantly larger repertoire fraction in tumors than in blood (p = 0.039).

Total RNA and DNA were co-extracted from roughly 20-30 mg of bulk tissue with the AllPrep DNA/RNA mini kit, without cell sorting. About 5 patients with histopathologically diagnosed primary liver carcinoma underwent surgical resection in China between late 2015 and March 2016. At the time of sampling, the patients were treatment-naive and had chronic HBV infection. Five spatially separated regions were sampled per tumor: superior, inferior, left-lateral and right-lateral poles, plus the tumor centre. Histology showed that every tumor sample contained more than 80% viable tumor cells. Each fresh piece of tumor and adjacent tissue was cut in two, with one half stored in RNAlater at -80 degrees C and the other half sent for histology. TCRbeta-specific cDNA was reverse-transcribed from about 500 ng total RNA using a constant-region primer and ProtoScript II reverse transcriptase. Three nested multiplex PCR rounds, following a slightly modified ARM-PCR procedure, were used to build the TCRbeta libraries. The first two PCR rounds used multiplex TRBV1-TRBV30 forward primers with a Cbeta reverse primer, each for 10 to 11 cycles. Sample barcodes and Illumina adapters were added in a final 25-cycle PCR using Deep VentR polymerase. Before sequencing, amplicons between 200 and 500 bp were purified from gel using a QIAquick gel extraction kit. An Illumina HiSeq 2500 was used to sequence the TCRbeta amplicons, generating 250-bp paired-end reads. As for the authors' bioinformatics: Trimmomatic v0.33 was used to quality-trim the reads, and FLASH v1.2.11 was used to merge paired reads so that full CDR3 sequences could be recovered. V, D and J germline segments were assigned to the rearranged TCRbeta sequences using MiGEC v1.2.1b. Clonotype statistics and Shannon-Wiener diversity indices were calculated with VDJtools v1.0.0. Except for diversity analysis, only each sample's 250 most abundant clonotypes were used in subsequent analyses to reduce sampling bias. TCRdb applied fastp at Q25 and MiXCR to the public reads, then kept only in-frame beta chains. Rows with one shared CDR3 protein collapse into an entry with the most common genes and DNA. These V and J calls are TCRdb output, not the study's own analysis. A total of 90,000 to 110,000 distinct CDR3 sequences appear in this sample, roughly four fifths of them only once. Roughly a fifth of the sample rests with the top ten.

The CDR3 holds 15 amino acids from the cysteine to the phenylalanine. Just the 45-base CDR3 DNA is kept, in frame starting at base 1. Here the chain combines TRBV12-3 or TRBV12-4 and TRBJ2-2; TRBD2 fits 11 bases in the junction. Sequenced material: liver tumor tissue from sampling region 3. The cell subset or site label here, explained by the study, means: tumor region T3, left-lateral pole. The origin of this receptor is a man aged 35-49 years with primary liver carcinoma and hepatitis B virus infection. The base sequence is TGTGCCAGCAGTGGACTAGCGGGTACCACCGGGGAGCTGCTATTT. It translates as CASSGLAGTTGELLF.